The next 32 T cell receptor beta chains were all read from a single sample in a study of blood T cell repertoires in COVID-19. The data were produced by immunoSEQ multiplex PCR, yet TCRdb's version contains in-frame clones alone and is incomplete. The data hold approximately 120,000 clones, with 92% observed a single time. The sequencing input was peripheral blood. Receptors originate from a man between 45 and 60 years old with COVID-19, enrolled during active disease.

The chain uses TRBV30 and TRBJ2-5; 8 bases fit TRBD1. V was pared by 8 bases and J by 1 base, with 9 bases of the junction left unmatched. Germline CDR1 is GTSNPN and CDR2 is SVGIG (reference sequence). This CDR3 region has 14 residues. In nucleotides, the CDR3 is TGTGCCAATCCGGGACAGGAGCCCCAAGAGACCCAGTACTTC. This translates into CANPGQEPQETQYF.

With regard to this clone: At the DNA level, this CDR3 is encoded by other sequences in the same sample as well. The genes are TRBV30 and TRBJ1-2; D is possibly TRBD1 (6 bases). Trimming left V 2 bases short and J 1 base short, with 8 bases between. Germline V CDR1 and CDR2: GTSNPN, SVGIG (reference sequence). The CDR3 extends over 13 amino acids. The CDR3 reads CAWSRGGNYGYTF. In DNA, the CDR3 is TGTGCCTGGAGTCGAGGGGGTAACTATGGCTACACCTTC.

This chain links TRBV12-3 or TRBV12-4 with TRBJ1-1; a weak D match, TRBD1 (6 bases). CDR3 length: 13 amino acids. Deletions cut 6 bases from V and 5 bases from J, with 13 bases between. CDR3 DNA sequence: TGTGCCAGCAGGGGAGGGGGTGGAACTGAAGCTTTCTTT. The encoded protein is CASRGGGGTEAFF.

The table lists this clone with a count of one. This sequence joins TRBV11-2 and TRBJ2-7; TRBD2 matches at 7 bases. After removal of 1 base from V and 2 bases from J, the junction contained 5 bases not matched to a gene. This CDR3 has 15 amino acids. Germline V gene data show CDR1 as SGHAT and CDR2 as FQNNGV. The CDR3 here is CASSLGRLAAYEQYV. The CDR3 DNA sequence: TGTGCCAGCAGCTTAGGACGGCTAGCGGCCTACGAGCAGTACGTC.

CDR3 sequence: CAWSTGLDGYTF. CDR3 nucleotides: TGTGCCTGGAGCACAGGTTTGGATGGCTACACCTTC. The chain links TRBV30 to TRBJ1-2, with D possibly being TRBD1 (5 bases). The germline CDR1 and CDR2 sequences are GTSNPN and SVGIG (reference sequence). V dropped 3 bases and J dropped 6 bases, with 11 bases sitting between them. This CDR3 is built from 12 residues.

The chain employs TRBV7-2 and TRBJ2-4; TRBD2 might be the D (5 bases). V lost 2 bases and J 8 bases, leaving 10 bases between the germline ends. Germline V gene lookup returns CDR1 SGHTA and CDR2 FQGNSA. The CDR3 contains 13 residues. The CDR3 spells CASSLREADIQYF. CDR3 bases: TGTGCCAGCAGCTTAAGGGAAGCGGACATTCAGTACTTC.

V usage is TRBV6-5 and J usage is TRBJ1-3, with a possible D match to TRBD1 (5 bases). V lost 2 bases, J lost 0 bases, and 11 bases lay in between. The CDR3 is made up of 16 amino acids. Germline V gene sequence: CDR1 MNHEY, CDR2 SVGAGI. The CDR3 DNA reads TGTGCCAGCAGTTACGGGGCGGGGAGCTCTGGAAACACCATATATTTT. It yields the protein CASSYGAGSSGNTIYF.

The J gene is TRBJ2-1, the V gene TRBV28; possible D gene TRBD2, 5 bases. This CDR3 region has 16 residues. Germline V CDR1 and CDR2: MDHEN, SYDVKM. Trimming left V 4 bases short and J 6 bases short, with 19 bases between. CDR3 nucleotide sequence: TGTGCCAGCAGTTCAAAGCGGCGGCCCCCGGGCAATGAGCAGTTCTTC. As protein: CASSSKRRPPGNEQFF.

The chain is built from TRBV28 and TRBJ1-2; 8 nucleotides line up with TRBD1. CDR1 is MDHEN, CDR2 SYDVKM, per germline. This CDR3 has 15 residues. J was trimmed by 7 bases and V by 6 bases; bases with no gene match: 13. CDR3 sequence reads: CASSLTSGQGTGYTF. As DNA, the CDR3 is TGTGCCAGCAGCCTTACCTCCGGACAGGGCACTGGCTACACCTTC.

The chain recombines TRBV28 with TRBJ2-2, with 7 bases aligning to TRBD2. The germline V gene has CDR1 MDHEN and CDR2 SYDVKM. V was clipped by 6 bases and J by 1 base; unmatched bases: 8. The CDR3 has 16 amino acids. The CDR3 sequence is CASSRSSSGNTGELFF. The DNA of the CDR3 is TGTGCCAGCAGCCGCTCCTCTAGCGGGAACACCGGGGAGCTGTTTTTT.

This sequence joins TRBV25-1 and TRBJ2-7; no definite D call. V was cut by 3 bases and J by 0 bases, with 9 bases left in between. CDR1 and CDR2 from the germline V gene are MGHDK and SYGVNS. The CDR3 contains 14 residues. In nucleotides, the CDR3 is TGTGCCAGCAGTGATTCTGGCAGCTCCTACGAGCAGTACTTC. It specifies CASSDSGSSYEQYF.

V gene TRBV30 combines with J gene TRBJ1-1; D is ambiguous. The CDR3 is made up of 10 amino acids. The germline gives CDR1 GTSNPN, CDR2 SVGIG (reference sequence). Between the trimmed V and J ends, which lost 6 bases and 6 bases, there was a span of 8 bases. CDR3 region: CACIKPEAFF. In DNA, the CDR3 is TGTGCCTGTATAAAGCCTGAAGCTTTCTTT.

The genes are TRBV29-1 and TRBJ2-4; D perhaps matches TRBD1 (5 bases). Trimming stripped 7 bases from V and 8 bases from J, with 15 bases between. The germline V gene encodes CDR1 SQVTM and CDR2 ANQGSEA. The CDR3 length is 12 residues. The CDR3 sequence is CSGSRDQDIQYF. The CDR3 bases are TGCAGCGGTTCCAGGGATCAGGACATTCAGTACTTC.

This chain joins TRBV30 and TRBJ1-6; D perhaps matches TRBD1 (6 bases). Trimming stripped 6 bases from V and 4 bases from J, with 19 bases between. The CDR3 has 16 amino acids. Germline CDR1 is GTSNPN and CDR2 is SVGIG (reference sequence). CDR3 in DNA: TGTGCCTGTACCGGAGGACAGACCTTTTATAATTCACCCCTCCACTTT. It codes for CACTGGQTFYNSPLHF.

This clone was detected only once. The chain carries TRBV30 and TRBJ1-2; D perhaps matches TRBD1 (6 bases). The germline V gene has CDR1 GTSNPN and CDR2 SVGIG (reference sequence). V shed 6 bases and J shed 4 bases, with 12 bases lying between them. The CDR3 has 12 amino acids. CDR3 sequence (DNA): TGTGCCTGTCAGGGGATCGGCTATGGCTACACCTTC. Its protein is CACQGIGYGYTF.

This chain uses TRBV18 with TRBJ1-5, with D unresolved. The CDR3 extends over 13 amino acids. The germline V and J ends were trimmed by 3 bases and 6 bases, with 9 bases remaining between them. Germline V CDR1 and CDR2: KGHSH, LQKENI. CDR3 sequence (DNA): TGTGCCAGCTCACCGCCGGCGGGTCAGCCCCAGCATTTT. Residues: CASSPPAGQPQHF.

The chain is built from TRBV6-2 or TRBV6-3 and TRBJ2-2; TRBD2 matches at 15 bases. Germline V gives CDR1 MNHEY, CDR2 SVGEGT. Trimming took 2 bases from V and 5 from J; bases not matched to a gene: 3. This CDR3 is 17 amino acids long. The CDR3 region is CASSYLGLAGGTGELFF. CDR3 nucleotide sequence: TGTGCCAGCAGTTACCTGGGACTAGCGGGAGGTACCGGGGAGCTGTTTTTT.

The V call is TRBV5-4, the J call TRBJ2-5; 13 nucleotides match TRBD2. The CDR3 extends over 16 amino acids. Per the germline V gene, CDR1 is SGHNT and CDR2 is YYREEE (reference sequence). The V gene end was trimmed by 3 bases and the J gene end by 2 bases; junction bases not matched to a gene: 4. The CDR3 bases are TGTGCCAGCAGCTCGGGGACTAGCGGGGTTCAAGAGACCCAGTACTTC. As protein: CASSSGTSGVQETQYF.

The DNA for the CDR3 is TGTGCCAGCAGCTTAGTTGAGACAGGGATAACCGGGGAGCTGTTTTTT. Translating it yields CASSLVETGITGELFF. The chain combines TRBV7-2 with TRBJ2-2; 7 bases line up with TRBD1. From germline, CDR1 is SGHTA and CDR2 FQGNSA. V dropped 1 base and J dropped 5; count of bases not matched to a gene: 7. There are 16 residues in the CDR3.

The J gene is TRBJ2-1, the V gene TRBV7-3, with D possibly being TRBD1 (6 bases). V was trimmed by 4 bases and J by 5 bases, leaving 9 bases between them. The CDR3 is 13 amino acids. Germline V lookup: CDR1 SGHTA, CDR2 FQGTGA. The CDR3 nucleotides read TGTGCCAGCAGCTCCCGGACAGACAATGAGCAGTTCTTC. As protein: CASSSRTDNEQFF.

The rearrangement links TRBV4-2 to TRBJ2-1; 12 bases are a match to TRBD2. Unmatched junction bases numbered 2, after V lost 0 bases and J lost 5 bases. This CDR3 contains 16 residues. Germline-derived CDR1 and CDR2 are LGHNA and YNFKEQ. The CDR3 DNA follows: TGTGCCAGCAGCCAAGAGACTAGCGGGAGTAACAATGAGCAGTTCTTC. Encoded protein: CASSQETSGSNNEQFF.

The chain is built from TRBV2 and TRBJ2-1, with 13 bases matching TRBD2. The V segment lost 5 bases and the J segment 4 bases; nucleotides outside the gene matches: 2. The CDR3 length is 15 residues. Looked up from germline, CDR1 is SNHLY and CDR2 is FYNNEI. The CDR3 nucleotides read TGTGCCAGCAGTCTACTAGCGGGAGGGTACAATGAGCAGTTCTTC. Residues: CASSLLAGGYNEQFF.

This chain joins TRBV27 and TRBJ1-3, with D unresolved. This CDR3 is 15 amino acids long. The germline V and J ends were trimmed by 3 bases and 0 bases, with 9 bases remaining between them. Germline lookup yields CDR1 MNHEY and CDR2 SMNVEV (reference sequence). As DNA, the CDR3 is TGTGCCAGCAGTTTCCTTCCCGTCTCTGGAAACACCATATATTTT. It is translated as CASSFLPVSGNTIYF.

This chain links TRBV5-4 with TRBJ2-1; 9 bases fit TRBD1. Trimming at V came to 0 bases and at J to 0 bases, leaving 4 bases not matched to a gene. This CDR3 region has 17 residues. Looked up from germline, CDR1 is SGHNT and CDR2 is YYREEE (reference sequence). The CDR3: CASSLAGTGSSYNEQFF. In DNA, the CDR3 is TGTGCCAGCAGCTTGGCCGGGACAGGGAGCTCCTACAATGAGCAGTTCTTC.

The rearrangement uses TRBV7-6 and TRBJ2-3, with TRBD2 matching over 12 bases. V was clipped by 4 bases and J by 1 base; unmatched bases: 6. The CDR3 has 17 residues. Germline V CDR1 and CDR2: SGHVS, FNYEAQ. In DNA, the CDR3 is TGTGCCAGCAGCTCCCGACTAGCGGGAGTGGGCACAGATACGCAGTATTTT. Amino acids: CASSSRLAGVGTDTQYF.

This clone occurred once. The chain joins TRBV10-1 to TRBJ2-7; TRBD1 might be the D (5 bases). The germline CDR1 and CDR2 sequences are WNHNN and SYGVQD (reference sequence). The CDR3 sequence is 15 residues long. The germline V and J ends were trimmed by 6 bases and 5 bases, with 20 bases remaining between them. The CDR3 protein is CASSPLKGGADEQYV. DNA of the CDR3: TGCGCCAGCAGCCCCCTCAAGGGTGGGGCCGACGAGCAGTACGTC.

The CDR3, as DNA: TGCAGCGCCGGGACAGGGGTGGACACTGAAGCTTTCTTT. Translated: CSAGTGVDTEAFF. J is TRBJ1-1 and V is TRBV29-1; 10 bases are shared with TRBD1. Per the germline V gene, CDR1 is SQVTM and CDR2 is ANQGSEA. Trimming took 7 bases from V and 3 from J; bases not matched to a gene: 5. CDR3 size: 13 residues.

The rearrangement links TRBV6-1 to TRBJ1-6, with 7 bases matching TRBD1. The V segment lost 2 bases and the J segment 7 bases; nucleotides outside the gene matches: 11. The germline V gene has CDR1 MNHNS and CDR2 SASEGT. There are 17 residues in the CDR3. The CDR3 reads CASSETGWGQTNSPLHF. The CDR3 bases are TGTGCCAGCAGTGAAACCGGTTGGGGACAGACAAATTCACCCCTCCACTTT.

The CDR3 coding sequence is TGCGCCAGCAGCGGACAGTTCACAGATACGCAGTATTTT. Its translation: CASSGQFTDTQYF. V usage is TRBV4-3 and J usage is TRBJ2-3; D is perhaps TRBD1 (6 bases). CDR3 size: 13 residues. Germline V gene lookup returns CDR1 LGHNA and CDR2 YSLEER. Trimming cost V 5 bases and J 2 bases, with 8 bases left between them.

V usage is TRBV18 and J usage is TRBJ1-1; D possibly corresponds to TRBD1 (5 bases). This CDR3 has 14 residues. The germline V gene encodes CDR1 KGHSH and CDR2 LQKENI. The V end lost 3 bases, the J end lost 4 bases, and 12 bases lay between the germline ends. The CDR3 DNA is TGTGCCAGCTCACCGCAGGGTTCTGCCACTGAAGCTTTCTTT. Translated: CASSPQGSATEAFF.

The chain couples TRBV20-1 to TRBJ2-1; 10 bases match TRBD2. The germline gives CDR1 DFQATT, CDR2 SNEGSKA (reference sequence). V lost 3 bases to trimming and J lost 6 bases; unmatched junction nucleotides: 8. The CDR3 spans 15 residues. In DNA, the CDR3 is TGCAGTGCTAGTTTTCTGTCTAGCGGGAGCAATGAGCAGTTCTTC. Translation: CSASFLSSGSNEQFF.

Notes on this clone: At the DNA level, this CDR3 is encoded by other sequences in the same sample as well. This chain connects TRBV19 to TRBJ2-7, with TRBD1 matching over 9 bases. Germline values: CDR1 LNHDA, CDR2 SQIVND (reference sequence). CDR3 size: 14 residues. V was clipped by 3 bases and J by 2 bases; unmatched bases: 2. This chain's CDR3 is CASSIGTGTYEQYF. CDR3 DNA: TGTGCCAGTAGTATCGGGACAGGGACCTACGAGCAGTACTTC.